The 21 T cell receptor beta chains in this list originate from one sample, sequenced in a study of shared clonotypes between healthy human individuals (dated by TCRdb to about 2020). For the CD8 naive samples, CD45RO-negative cells were positively selected for CCR7, yielding a CD45RA+CCR7+ population from which TemRA cells were excluded. Libraries were made using the immunoSEQ multiplex PCR assay. Not all clones reach the TCRdb copy of this immuneACCESS table, which keeps in-frame sequences only. Checked studies attribute under half of the gap to unresolved V genes and leave the rest unexplained. For this sample there are 1.5 million to 2.5 million clones; about 95% appear just once. The ten most abundant clones make up 1.2% of the sample. Input material: naive CD8+ T cells sorted from blood. What this sample's cell subset or site label stands for: CD45RA+CCR7+. Receptors originate from a man aged 18 to 29 in good health.

This chain joins TRBV9 and TRBJ2-5, with 7 bases identical to TRBD2. The germline V gene has CDR1 SGDLS and CDR2 YYNGEE. The CDR3 is made up of 14 amino acids. Trimming cost V 4 bases and J 4 bases; bases outside gene matches: 7. Here the CDR3 reads CASSLAGVGETQYF. The DNA for the CDR3 is TGTGCCAGCAGCCTCGCGGGGGTTGGAGAGACCCAGTACTTC.

The CDR3, as DNA: TGTGCCAGTAGTATAGCCCCCGACAGCTGGGGCTACACCTTC. Translating gives CASSIAPDSWGYTF. This chain joins TRBV19 and TRBJ1-2; possibly TRBD1 for D (5 bases). The CDR3 sequence is 14 residues long. The germline V gene has CDR1 LNHDA and CDR2 SQIVND (reference sequence). Trimming shortened V by 1 base and J by 8 bases, and 14 bases separated the two germline ends.

The J gene is TRBJ2-7, the V gene TRBV27; maybe TRBD2 (6 bases). The CDR3 loop spans 15 amino acids. V lost 5 bases and J 6 bases, leaving 20 bases between the germline ends. The germline V gene has CDR1 MNHEY and CDR2 SMNVEV (reference sequence). The CDR3 sequence: CASSARPASASEQYF. The DNA of the CDR3 is TGTGCCAGCAGTGCCCGACCAGCTAGCGCATCCGAGCAGTACTTC.

The chain recombines TRBV5-4 with TRBJ2-7; 7 bases agree with TRBD1. Germline V gene data show CDR1 as SGHNT and CDR2 as YYREEE (reference sequence). The CDR3 contains 14 residues. With 5 bases clipped from V and 2 bases from J, the junction kept 7 bases outside the gene matches. The CDR3 is CASSTGDSPYEQYF. In nucleotides, the CDR3 is TGTGCCAGCAGTACAGGGGACAGTCCCTACGAGCAGTACTTC.

This chain joins TRBV19 and TRBJ2-3, with D possibly being TRBD2 (5 bases). Trimming stripped 7 bases from V and 0 bases from J, with 14 bases between. CDR1 LNHDA and CDR2 SQIVND come from the germline V gene (reference sequence). The CDR3 runs 15 residues. As DNA, the CDR3 is TGTGCCAGTACGGAGGATAGAACTAGCACAGATACGCAGTATTTT. Translating it yields CASTEDRTSTDTQYF. Drawing the rest from reference TRBV19 and TRBJ2-3, the complete variable domain is DGGITQSPKYLFRKEGQNVTLSCEQNLNHDAMYWYRQDPGQGLRLIYYSQIVNDFQKGDIAEGYSVSREKKESFPLTVTSAQKNPTAFYLCASTEDRTSTDTQYFGPGTRLTVL.

The genes are TRBV6-5 and TRBJ1-1; 10 bases are shared with TRBD1. Trimming took 4 bases from V and 2 from J; bases not matched to a gene: 4. The V gene's germline CDR1 is MNHEY and CDR2 SVGAGI. This CDR3 has 15 amino acids. The CDR3 protein is CASSSGTGVNTEAFF. DNA of the CDR3: TGTGCCAGCAGTTCCGGGACAGGGGTAAACACTGAAGCTTTCTTT.

This chain joins TRBV13 and TRBJ2-2, with D unresolved. Trimming stripped 3 bases from V and 5 bases from J, with 13 bases between. The germline CDR1 and CDR2 sequences are PRHDT and FYEKMQ (reference sequence). This CDR3 is built from 15 residues. CDR3 protein: CASSLDHWGTGELFF. The CDR3 nucleotides are TGTGCCAGCAGCTTGGACCATTGGGGTACCGGGGAGCTGTTTTTT.

This chain joins TRBV10-2 and TRBJ1-1; unclear D gene. Germline CDR1 and CDR2: WSHSY and SAAADI. Trimming took off 3 bases at V and 0 bases at J, with 11 bases between the two ends. The CDR3 covers 15 residues. The CDR3 spells CASSEATGMNTEAFF. CDR3 bases: TGCGCCAGCAGTGAAGCGACGGGCATGAACACTGAAGCTTTCTTT.

This clone has a single count. The rearrangement uses TRBV7-9 and TRBJ1-4, with D tentatively TRBD1 (5 bases). Germline assignment: CDR1 SEHNR and CDR2 FQNEAQ (reference sequence). The CDR3 length is 15 residues. Trimming stripped 5 bases from V and 0 bases from J, with 10 bases between. The CDR3 spells CASSDGGTTNEKLFF. CDR3 sequence (DNA): TGTGCCAGCAGCGACGGGGGGACAACTAATGAAAAACTGTTTTTT.

This chain uses TRBV13 with TRBJ1-1; D gene uncertain. V dropped 7 bases and J dropped 4 bases, with 7 bases sitting between them. The germline CDR1 and CDR2 sequences are PRHDT and FYEKMQ (reference sequence). There are 11 residues in the CDR3. The CDR3 DNA sequence: TGTGCCAGCATAACGGGCACTGAAGCTTTCTTT. It encodes CASITGTEAFF.

The rearrangement uses TRBV5-1 and TRBJ1-1; TRBD1 is a possible D gene (5 bases). Germline V gene sequence: CDR1 SGHRS, CDR2 YFSETQ. The V end was cut by 0 bases, the J end by 4 bases, with 16 bases between. This CDR3 region has 16 residues. The CDR3 region has the DNA TGCGCCAGCAGCTTGGACAGGCTACTTTTGACCACTGAAGCTTTCTTT. This sequence encodes CASSLDRLLLTTEAFF.

The chain recombines TRBV6-6 with TRBJ2-7; perhaps D is TRBD1 or TRBD2 (5 bases each). V was pared by 5 bases and J by 0 bases, with 14 bases between. CDR3 size: 15 residues. Germline CDR1 reads MNHNY; CDR2 reads SVGAGI (reference sequence). CDR3: CASSDPGRLSYEQYF. In DNA form, the CDR3 reads TGTGCCAGCAGTGATCCGGGACGTCTCTCCTACGAGCAGTACTTC.

This clone was observed once. The chain has TRBV7-8 and TRBJ1-1; D might be TRBD1 (5 bases). Germline V gives CDR1 SGHVS, CDR2 FQNEAQ. Between the trimmed V and J ends, which lost 5 bases and 3 bases, there was a span of 13 bases. The CDR3 sequence is 14 residues long. The DNA for the CDR3 is TGTGCCAGCAGCCTCGACAGCCGGGACACTGAAGCTTTCTTT. Translated: CASSLDSRDTEAFF.

V is TRBV11-2 and J is TRBJ2-7; 10 bases line up with TRBD2. V was pared by 5 bases and J by 7 bases, with 11 bases of the junction left unmatched. Germline V gene lookup returns CDR1 SGHAT and CDR2 FQNNGV. The CDR3 contains 15 residues. The CDR3 here is CASSRPPSGSLEQYF. Here the CDR3 DNA reads TGTGCCAGCAGCCGCCCCCCTAGCGGGAGTTTAGAGCAGTACTTC.

The V call is TRBV5-1, the J call TRBJ2-2, with 7 bases aligning to TRBD1. J gave up 6 bases and V 4 bases, and 15 bases lay outside the gene matches. Looked up from germline, CDR1 is SGHRS and CDR2 is YFSETQ. The CDR3 contains 17 residues. The CDR3 reads CASSLLTGQIGPGELFF. In nucleotides, the CDR3 is TGCGCCAGCAGCCTATTGACAGGGCAAATAGGGCCCGGGGAGCTGTTTTTT.

The V gene is TRBV6-6, the J gene TRBJ1-2; D perhaps matches TRBD1 (5 bases). This CDR3 comprises 12 residues. Germline V gene data show CDR1 as MNHNY and CDR2 as SVGAGI (reference sequence). Trimming removed 10 bases from V and 3 bases from J, with 12 bases in between. CDR3 DNA: TGTGCCACCTGGGGGGTGGACTATGGCTACACCTTC. Its protein is CATWGVDYGYTF.

Comment on this clone: In the same sample, other DNA sequences code for this CDR3. The V and J genes are TRBV4-1 and TRBJ2-7, with 7 positions matching TRBD1. CDR3 length: 14 amino acids. With 1 base clipped from V and 1 base from J, the junction kept 1 base outside the gene matches. The germline V gene encodes CDR1 MGHRA and CDR2 YSYEKL. The chain's CDR3 is CASSQVGQSYEQYF. The CDR3 bases are TGCGCCAGCAGCCAAGTGGGACAGTCCTACGAGCAGTACTTC.

The V and J genes are TRBV5-1 and TRBJ2-3, with 7 positions matching TRBD2. Trimming at V came to 0 bases and at J to 2 bases, leaving 3 bases not matched to a gene. Per the germline V gene, CDR1 is SGHRS and CDR2 is YFSETQ. The length of the CDR3 is 15 residues. The CDR3 coding sequence is TGCGCCAGCAGCTTGGAAGCGGGGATCACAGATACGCAGTATTTT. It encodes CASSLEAGITDTQYF.

J is TRBJ1-6 and V is TRBV6-5, with TRBD1 matching over 7 bases. CDR3 length: 15 amino acids. Germline V lookup: CDR1 MNHEY, CDR2 SVGAGI. After removal of 5 bases from V and 6 bases from J, the junction contained 7 bases not matched to a gene. The CDR3 reads CASSSWDSPNSPLHF. In nucleotides, the CDR3 is TGTGCCAGCAGTAGCTGGGACAGTCCTAATTCACCCCTCCACTTT.

The gene calls are TRBV19 and TRBJ1-2; 11 bases are shared with TRBD1. CDR3 length: 18 residues. Trimming removed 9 bases from V and 3 bases from J; junction bases left unmatched: 18. Germline V gives CDR1 LNHDA, CDR2 SQIVND (reference sequence). The CDR3 coding sequence is TGTGCCAGGATACTGCTCCGGGACAGGGGGAGTAGGGACTATGGCTACACCTTC. As protein: CARILLRDRGSRDYGYTF.

The DNA of the CDR3 is TGCGCCAGCAGCCTCCTCGCGGGGGACGCGCAGTTCTTC. It encodes CASSLLAGDAQFF. The J gene is TRBJ2-1, the V gene TRBV4-3, with 7 bases that match TRBD2. The CDR3 has 13 amino acids. V trimming: 4 bases; J trimming: 12 bases; junction bases outside the gene matches: 9. Germline V CDR1 and CDR2: LGHNA, YSLEER.